One T cell receptor beta chain is described in this entry. Its target is unknown. Germline trimming cut 3 bases from V and 2 bases from J; bases unmatched to any gene: 6. Germline assignment: CDR1 LNHDA and CDR2 SQIVND (reference sequence). The CDR3 is made up of 15 amino acids. Repertoires were generated with immunoSEQ multiplex PCR, while TCRdb's copy carries only in-frame clones and drops some. The sample carries 150,000 to 200,000 clones, roughly 96% recorded once. These data are taken from a study of cytomegalovirus exposure and HLA in healthy donors. Broader study findings: Three chains tied to CMV proved CMV antigen-specific in vitro. Most TCR sequences were uncommon, yet certain public TCRs appeared in many donors. Subsequent analysis found a tendency for first-cohort TCR clusters to co-occur within the approximately 130 validation repertoires. Listed as cytomegalovirus-associated were roughly 180 TCR beta chains.

The clonotype was recovered from a woman aged 18 to 35 in good health and CMV-seronegative. The rearrangement links TRBV19 to TRBJ1-2, with 7 bases identical to TRBD1. Sequencing was done on a sample of PBMCs. The CDR3 sequence: CASSIRPGQNYGYTF. In nucleotides, the CDR3 is TGTGCCAGTAGTATCAGGCCGGGACAGAACTATGGCTACACCTTC. The full variable domain, completed using reference TRBV19 and TRBJ1-2, is DGGITQSPKYLFRKEGQNVTLSCEQNLNHDAMYWYRQDPGQGLRLIYYSQIVNDFQKGDIAEGYSVSREKKESFPLTVTSAQKNPTAFYLCASSIRPGQNYGYTFGSGTRLTVV.